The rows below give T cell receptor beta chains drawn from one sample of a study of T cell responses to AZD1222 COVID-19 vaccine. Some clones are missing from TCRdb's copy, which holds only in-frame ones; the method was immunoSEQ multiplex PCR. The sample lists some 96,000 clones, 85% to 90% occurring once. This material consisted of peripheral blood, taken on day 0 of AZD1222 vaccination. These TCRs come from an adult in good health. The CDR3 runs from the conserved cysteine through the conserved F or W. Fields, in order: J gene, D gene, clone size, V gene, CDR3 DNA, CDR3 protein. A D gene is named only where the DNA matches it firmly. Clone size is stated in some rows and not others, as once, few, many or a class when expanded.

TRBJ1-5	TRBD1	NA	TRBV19	TGTGCCAGCGACGACAGGGGCTTATACCAGCCCCAGCATTTT	CASDDRGLYQPQHF
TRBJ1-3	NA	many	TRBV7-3	TGTGCCAGCAGCTTAACACCACAGGGAACTGGAAACACCATATATTTT	CASSLTPQGTGNTIYF
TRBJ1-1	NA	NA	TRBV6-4	TGTGCCAGCAGTGACAGGGAATCTGGTGAAGCTTTCTTT	CASSDRESGEAFF
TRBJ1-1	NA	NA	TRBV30	TGTGCCTGGAGGGGAGGGTTCACTGAAGCTTTCTTT	CAWRGGFTEAFF
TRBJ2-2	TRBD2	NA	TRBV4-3	TGCGCCAGCAGCCAGGAAGCTAGCGGAGGACCCCCCGGGGAGCTGTTTTTT	CASSQEASGGPPGELFF
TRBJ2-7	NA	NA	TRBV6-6	TGTGCCAGCAGTTTGGGAGATAGTTCCGAGCAGTACTTC	CASSLGDSSEQYF
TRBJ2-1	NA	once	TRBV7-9	TGTGCCAGCAGCTTACCCCTGGGCCTGAACGAGCAGTTCTTC	CASSLPLGLNEQFF
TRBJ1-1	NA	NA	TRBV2	TGTGCCAGCAGTGAGGAGGGACCCCACGGAGCTTTCTTT	CASSEEGPHGAFF
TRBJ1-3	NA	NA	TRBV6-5	TGTGCCAGCAGCCGGGGGGTCTCTGGAAACACCATATATTTT	CASSRGVSGNTIYF
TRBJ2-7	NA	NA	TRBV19	TGTGCCAGTAGTCCCCTCCGGGGGAGCTCCTACGAGCAGTACTTC	CASSPLRGSSYEQYF
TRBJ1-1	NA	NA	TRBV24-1	TGTGCCACCAGTGATTTTGAGGGCGTAGCTTTCTTT	CATSDFEGVAFF
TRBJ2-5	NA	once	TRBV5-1	TGCGCCAGCAGCCCGAAGACAGGGAGGGCGACCCAGTACTTC	CASSPKTGRATQYF
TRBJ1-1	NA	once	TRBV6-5	TGTGCCAGCAGTTCGACAGGTGAAGACACTGAAGCTTTCTTT	CASSSTGEDTEAFF
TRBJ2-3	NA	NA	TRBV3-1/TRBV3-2	TGTGCCAGCAGCCGGATCGGGGGCACAGATACGCAGTATTTT	CASSRIGGTDTQYF
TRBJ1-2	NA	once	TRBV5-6	TGTGCCAGCAGCTTGTCAGGGACTAACTATGGCTACACCTTC	CASSLSGTNYGYTF
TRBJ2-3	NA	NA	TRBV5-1	TGCGCCAGCAGCTTGTCCCTCCCTGTCACAGATACGCAGTATTTT	CASSLSLPVTDTQYF
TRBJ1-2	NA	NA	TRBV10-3	TGTGCCATCAGTGAGTCTAGCAATCCGGGGGGCGGCTACACCTTC	CAISESSNPGGGYTF
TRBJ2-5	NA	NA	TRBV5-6	TGTGCCAGCAGCTTGGATGCAGGGTTGGAGACCCAGTACTTC	CASSLDAGLETQYF
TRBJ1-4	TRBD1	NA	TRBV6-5	TGTGCCAGCAGAGCCGGGACAGGGGATGAAAAACTGTTTTTT	CASRAGTGDEKLFF
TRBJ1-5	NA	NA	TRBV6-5	TGTGCCAGCAGTTCCCTCCGAAATCAGCCCCAGCATTTT	CASSSLRNQPQHF
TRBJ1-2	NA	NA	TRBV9	TGTGCCAGCAGCCCTTTTTCCCTCAGCGGGGATGGCTACACCTTC	CASSPFSLSGDGYTF
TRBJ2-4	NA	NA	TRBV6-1	TGTGCCAGCAGTGAAGCAACCCGACAGGCTCAGTACTTC	CASSEATRQAQYF
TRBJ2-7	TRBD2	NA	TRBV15	TGTGCCACCAGCCCTATGGGAGGGTGGGAGCAGTACTTC	CATSPMGGWEQYF
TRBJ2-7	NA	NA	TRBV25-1	TGTGCCAGCAGTGAATATAACGGGCCCTCCTACGAGCAGTACTTC	CASSEYNGPSYEQYF
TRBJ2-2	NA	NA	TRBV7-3	TGTGCCAGCAGCTTAATGGGGAACACCGGGGAGCTGTTTTTT	CASSLMGNTGELFF
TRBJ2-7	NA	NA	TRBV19	TGTGCCAGTAGTAAAAGCTCAAGCTCCTACGAGCAGTACTTC	CASSKSSSSYEQYF
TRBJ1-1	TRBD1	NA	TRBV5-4	TGTGCCAGCAGCCAAGACAGGGCCGAAGCTTTCTTT	CASSQDRAEAFF
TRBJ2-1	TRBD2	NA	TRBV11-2	TGTGCCAGCACGCACCTTCGGACTAGCGCCGACAATGAGCAGTTCTTC	CASTHLRTSADNEQFF
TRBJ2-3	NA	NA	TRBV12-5	TGTGCTAGTGGTTTGGGCGGGGGCCGCACAGATACGCAGTATTTT	CASGLGGGRTDTQYF
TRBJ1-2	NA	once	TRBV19	TGTGCCAGTAACCCAATCGGGCACGGGATCTATGGCTACACCTTC	CASNPIGHGIYGYTF
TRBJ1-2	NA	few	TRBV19	TGTGCCAGTAGTATTCCGGGGTCCTATGGCTACACCTTC	CASSIPGSYGYTF
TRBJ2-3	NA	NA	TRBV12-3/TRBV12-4	TGTGCCAGCAGTTCGGGGTCTTCAGATACGCAGTATTTT	CASSSGSSDTQYF
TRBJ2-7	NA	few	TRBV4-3	TGCGCCAGCAGCCAAGAGCCGACTTCCTACGAGCAGTACTTC	CASSQEPTSYEQYF
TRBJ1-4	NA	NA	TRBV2	TGTGCCAGCCGTTTCGGGGCAACTAATGAAAAACTGTTTTTT	CASRFGATNEKLFF
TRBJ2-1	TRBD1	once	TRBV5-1	TGCGCCAGCAGCGTTACAGGGGAAAACTACAATGAGCAGTTCTTC	CASSVTGENYNEQFF
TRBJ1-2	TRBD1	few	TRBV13	TGTGCCAGCAGCTTAGGGTTCGGTAGGACAGGGGATGAAGATGGCTACACCTTC	CASSLGFGRTGDEDGYTF
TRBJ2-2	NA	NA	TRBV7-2	TGTGCCAGCAGCCCCGATCCTATAGAAGGCACCGGGGAGCTGTTTTTT	CASSPDPIEGTGELFF